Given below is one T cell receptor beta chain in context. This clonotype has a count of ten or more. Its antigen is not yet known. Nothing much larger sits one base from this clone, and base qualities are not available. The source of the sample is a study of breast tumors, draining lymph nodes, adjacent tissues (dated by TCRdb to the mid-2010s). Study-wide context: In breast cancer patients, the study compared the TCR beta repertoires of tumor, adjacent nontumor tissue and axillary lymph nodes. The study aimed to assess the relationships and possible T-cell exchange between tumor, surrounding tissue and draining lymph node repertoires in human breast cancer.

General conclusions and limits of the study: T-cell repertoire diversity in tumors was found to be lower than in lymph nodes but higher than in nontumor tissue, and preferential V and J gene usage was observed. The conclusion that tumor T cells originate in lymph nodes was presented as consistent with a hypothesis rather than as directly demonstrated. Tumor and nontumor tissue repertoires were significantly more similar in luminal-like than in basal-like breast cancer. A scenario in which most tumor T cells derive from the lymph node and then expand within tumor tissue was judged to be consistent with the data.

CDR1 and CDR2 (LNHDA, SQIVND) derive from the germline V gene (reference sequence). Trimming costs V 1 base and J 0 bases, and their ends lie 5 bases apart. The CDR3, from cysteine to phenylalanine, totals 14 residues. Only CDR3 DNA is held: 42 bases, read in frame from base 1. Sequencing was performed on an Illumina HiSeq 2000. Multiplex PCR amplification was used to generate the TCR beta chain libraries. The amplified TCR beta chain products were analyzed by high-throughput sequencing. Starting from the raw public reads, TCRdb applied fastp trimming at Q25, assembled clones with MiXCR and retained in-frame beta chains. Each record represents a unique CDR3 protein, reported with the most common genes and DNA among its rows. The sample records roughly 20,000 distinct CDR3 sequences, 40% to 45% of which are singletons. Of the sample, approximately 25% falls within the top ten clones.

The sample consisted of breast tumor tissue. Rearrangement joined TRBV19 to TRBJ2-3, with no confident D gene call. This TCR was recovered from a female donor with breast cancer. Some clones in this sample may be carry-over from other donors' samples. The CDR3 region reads CASSIGGSTDTQYF. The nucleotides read TGTGCCAGTAGTATAGGTGGGAGCACAGATACGCAGTATTTT.